The 14 T cell receptor beta chains in this list originate from one sample, sequenced in a study of monozygotic twins with inflammatory bowel disease. TCRdb reworked the 5' RACE reads into one entry per CDR3 protein, no DNA. The table for this sample gives 330,000 or so distinct CDR3 sequences. The sample taken for sequencing was blood. These receptors were taken from a human donor with ulcerative colitis or Crohn's disease, or a healthy co-twin of an affected twin (not recorded which).

The V call is TRBV27, the J call TRBJ2-7. CDR1 MNHEY and CDR2 SMNVEV come from the germline V gene (reference sequence). The CDR3 length is 14 residues. CDR3 protein: CASSRAQGFYEQYF.

The chain's CDR3 is CASSLGQSYNEQFF. The chain is built from TRBV12-3 or TRBV12-4 and TRBJ2-1; as DNA is missing, the TRBD1 call by TCRdb cannot be tested. This CDR3 comprises 14 residues.

This chain links TRBV10-3 with TRBJ1-5. The germline V gene encodes CDR1 ENHRY and CDR2 SYGVKD. The CDR3 is made up of 14 amino acids. The CDR3 loop reads CAISESGNNQPQHF.

J is TRBJ2-3 and V is TRBV20-1; as DNA is missing, the TRBD2 call by TCRdb cannot be tested. Germline-derived CDR1 and CDR2 are DFQATT and SNEGSKA (reference sequence). This CDR3 spans 19 amino acids. This CDR3 reads CSARPFGGSGSPRSDTQYF.

This chain uses TRBV5-1 with TRBJ1-2; absent DNA, TCRdb's TRBD1 call cannot be checked. Per the germline V gene, CDR1 is SGHRS and CDR2 is YFSETQ. The CDR3 is made up of 13 amino acids. The CDR3 region is CASRTDSIYGYTF.

This chain's CDR3 is CASSGGAGVNSPLHF. The chain couples TRBV5-5 to TRBJ1-6; as DNA is missing, the TRBD1 call by TCRdb cannot be tested. There are 15 residues in the CDR3. Per germline, CDR1 SGHKS and CDR2 YYEKEE (reference sequence).

The gene calls are TRBV18 and TRBJ1-2; TCRdb's D call, TRBD1, is unchecked because there is no DNA. CDR3 length: 15 residues. Per the germline V gene, CDR1 is KGHSH and CDR2 is LQKENI. This CDR3 reads CASSPRQGIRYGYTF.

This sequence joins TRBV20-1 and TRBJ1-2; the TCRdb call, TRBD1, lacks DNA for checking. The CDR3 spans 14 residues. The germline V gene has CDR1 DFQATT and CDR2 SNEGSKA (reference sequence). The CDR3 reads CSANTQGALDGYTF.

CDR3 sequence reads: CASSLMSGNQGKLFF. This chain joins TRBV7-2 and TRBJ1-4; checking the TCRdb D call of TRBD1 is not possible without DNA. This CDR3 has 15 residues. Germline lookup yields CDR1 SGHTA and CDR2 FQGNSA.

The chain is built from TRBV20-1 and TRBJ1-1. CDR1 DFQATT and CDR2 SNEGSKA come from the germline V gene (reference sequence). The CDR3 extends over 11 amino acids. CDR3 sequence reads: CSAYTNTEAFF.

This chain joins TRBV15 and TRBJ2-7. This CDR3 has 15 amino acids. CDR1 is LNHNV and CDR2 is YYDKDF in the germline V gene (reference sequence). The chain's CDR3 is CATSREYGSSYEQYF.

The chain couples TRBV5-1 to TRBJ1-2. The CDR3 spans 14 residues. Germline assignment: CDR1 SGHRS and CDR2 YFSETQ. The CDR3 reads CASRYREEGYGYTF.

The chain recombines TRBV4-2 with TRBJ2-4; the D gene TCRdb calls, TRBD2, cannot be checked with no DNA. CDR1 and CDR2 (germline): LGHNA, YNFKEQ. The CDR3 is made up of 19 amino acids. This CDR3 reads CASSQDPLAGTSGRNIQYF.

CDR3 loop: CASSLRPGNEQFF. The J gene is TRBJ2-1, the V gene TRBV7-3; TCRdb's D gene call, TRBD1, goes unchecked for lack of DNA. Germline values: CDR1 SGHTA, CDR2 FQGTGA. CDR3 size: 13 residues.